The 13 T cell receptor beta chains presented below share a single source sample, sequenced in a study of blood T cell repertoires in COVID-19. The repertoire was sequenced with immunoSEQ multiplex PCR; TCRdb's copy has only in-frame clones and lacks some. The sample consists of more than 55,000 clones, roughly four fifths of them appearing once. The source material was peripheral blood. The receptors stem from a woman aged 80 or over with acute or convalescent COVID-19.

This chain uses TRBV19 with TRBJ1-1; D might be TRBD1 (6 bases). V lost 4 bases, J lost 2 bases, and 14 bases lay in between. Germline V CDR1 and CDR2: LNHDA, SQIVND (reference sequence). The CDR3 is 15 amino acids. This CDR3 is CASSSPGTTNTEAFF. CDR3 in DNA: TGTGCCAGTAGTAGTCCCGGGACAACCAACACTGAAGCTTTCTTT. The full variable domain, with the rest looked up from reference TRBV19 and TRBJ1-1, is DGGITQSPKYLFRKEGQNVTLSCEQNLNHDAMYWYRQDPGQGLRLIYYSQIVNDFQKGDIAEGYSVSREKKESFPLTVTSAQKNPTAFYLCASSSPGTTNTEAFFGQGTRLTVV.

The rearrangement links TRBV5-4 to TRBJ2-6; TRBD2 might be the D (6 bases). The CDR3 has 14 amino acids. The V end was cut by 0 bases, the J end by 9 bases, with 10 bases between. The germline V gene encodes CDR1 SGHNT and CDR2 YYREEE (reference sequence). The DNA of the CDR3 is TGTGCCAGCAGCTTGGCCACGCGGGGCAACGTCCTGACTTTC. It yields the protein CASSLATRGNVLTF.

The rearrangement uses TRBV27 and TRBJ1-2; no definite D call. The germline V and J ends were trimmed by 8 bases and 7 bases, with 17 bases remaining between them. Germline V gives CDR1 MNHEY, CDR2 SMNVEV (reference sequence). CDR3 length equals 13 residues. The CDR3: CASAPLRGVGYTF. For the CDR3, the DNA is TGTGCCAGCGCCCCCCTACGCGGGGTTGGCTACACCTTC.

The genes are TRBV7-2 and TRBJ1-4; unclear D gene. This CDR3 spans 15 amino acids. Germline V lookup: CDR1 SGHTA, CDR2 FQGNSA. V was clipped by 5 bases and J by 4 bases, with 14 bases between them. CDR3 sequence reads: CASSAGPILNEKLFF. CDR3 coding DNA: TGTGCCAGCAGCGCGGGCCCCATCCTTAATGAAAAACTGTTTTTT.

In DNA, the CDR3 is TGTGCCAGCAGCCGGTCAGGGGGGCTCTACGAGCAGTACTTC. Translation gives CASSRSGGLYEQYF. V gene TRBV7-9 combines with J gene TRBJ2-7, with a tentative D call TRBD1 (7 bases). Per germline, CDR1 SEHNR and CDR2 FQNEAQ (reference sequence). This CDR3 has 14 residues. The V and J ends lost 5 bases and 3 bases respectively, with 14 bases between them.

This clone appeared a single time. The V and J genes are TRBV9 and TRBJ2-7, with 10 positions matching TRBD1. The CDR3 sequence is 17 residues long. V shed 0 bases and J 3 bases; nucleotides not matched to a gene: 9. Germline V lookup: CDR1 SGDLS, CDR2 YYNGEE. The CDR3 loop reads CASSVEARGDRGYEQYF. CDR3 DNA sequence: TGTGCCAGCAGCGTAGAGGCTCGGGGGGACAGGGGCTACGAGCAGTACTTC.

The V and J genes are TRBV5-4 and TRBJ1-4, with D possibly being TRBD1 (5 bases). There are 16 residues in the CDR3. Germline V gene sequence: CDR1 SGHNT, CDR2 YYREEE (reference sequence). The V end was cut by 0 bases, the J end by 4 bases, with 13 bases between. The CDR3 nucleotides read TGTGCCAGCAGCTTGGATGCCGGGACTAATAATGAAAAACTGTTTTTT. Translation: CASSLDAGTNNEKLFF.

The chain is built from TRBV18 and TRBJ1-4; weak D call: TRBD1 (6 bases). This CDR3 spans 16 amino acids. Germline CDR1 is KGHSH and CDR2 is LQKENI. The ends were cut back, 6 bases at V and 1 base at J, with 15 bases in the middle. CDR3: CASSSQGWETNEKLFF. In DNA form, the CDR3 reads TGTGCCAGCTCTTCACAGGGTTGGGAAACTAATGAAAAACTGTTTTTT.

This clone came up a few times. The rearrangement joins TRBV2 to TRBJ1-4; tentatively, D is TRBD1 (6 bases). The ends were cut back, 6 bases at V and 7 bases at J, with 12 bases in the middle. Germline assignment: CDR1 SNHLY and CDR2 FYNNEI. This CDR3 is built from 13 residues. As DNA, the CDR3 is TGTGCCAGCAGAGGGGGGGGGTTTGAAAAACTGTTTTTT. This translates into CASRGGGFEKLFF.

This chain uses TRBV4-1 with TRBJ1-5; D is unresolved. Between the trimmed V and J ends, which lost 0 bases and 0 bases, there was a span of 15 bases. Looked up from germline, CDR1 is MGHRA and CDR2 is YSYEKL. CDR3 size: 18 residues. The DNA of the CDR3 is TGCGCCAGCAGCCAAGATCTGATTCGGGGTTATAGCAATCAGCCCCAGCATTTT. Translating gives CASSQDLIRGYSNQPQHF.

There are a few counts of this clone. The chain carries TRBV6-6 and TRBJ2-2; possible D gene TRBD2, 6 bases. Between the trimmed V and J ends, which lost 7 bases and 4 bases, there was a span of 16 bases. This CDR3 comprises 15 residues. Germline values: CDR1 MNHNY, CDR2 SVGAGI (reference sequence). The CDR3 sequence: CASNLGPGVTGELFF. DNA of the CDR3: TGTGCCAGCAATCTTGGGCCGGGAGTCACCGGGGAGCTGTTTTTT.

The J gene is TRBJ1-4, the V gene TRBV18; no definite D call. Germline assignment: CDR1 KGHSH and CDR2 LQKENI. This CDR3 region has 13 residues. The V and J ends lost 3 bases and 5 bases respectively, with 7 bases between them. The CDR3 DNA follows: TGTGCCAGCTCACCTCATAGAAATGAAAAACTGTTTTTT. It specifies CASSPHRNEKLFF.

The chain is built from TRBV2 and TRBJ1-5; TRBD1 matches at 8 bases. Germline values: CDR1 SNHLY, CDR2 FYNNEI. This CDR3 has 15 residues. V shed 6 bases, J shed 1 base, and the junction held 5 bases outside the gene matches. CDR3: CASRDRQGSNQPQHF. DNA of the CDR3: TGTGCCAGCAGAGATAGACAGGGGAGCAATCAGCCCCAGCATTTT.